The T cell receptor (beta chain) described here comes from a study of OX40 agonist ivuxolimab in advanced cancers. Study background: Ivuxolimab, which is an agonistic anti-OX40 (CD134) antibody, was administered to the patients.

In this sample, this clone turned up once. This CDR3 region has 14 residues. Trimming pared 1 base from V and 8 bases from J, leaving 12 bases between. Germline V lookup: CDR1 MDHEN, CDR2 SYDVKM. Some clones are missing from TCRdb's copy, which holds only in-frame ones; the method was immunoSEQ multiplex PCR. The sample contains 70,000 to 75,000 clones, 70% to 90% of which appear only once. The receptor was isolated from an adult with an advanced solid tumor such as melanoma, head and neck, liver or kidney cancer. The sample here was CD4+ or CD8+ T cells sorted from blood, taken in a trial of the OX40 agonist ivuxolimab. The gene calls are TRBV28 and TRBJ2-1; the D is unclear. The CDR3 nucleotides read TGTGCCAGCAGTTTATCCTCTGGGGTTGATGAGCAGTTCTTC. As protein: CASSLSSGVDEQFF. The full variable domain, rest sourced from reference TRBV28 and TRBJ2-1, is DVKVTQSSRYLVKRTGEKVFLECVQDMDHENMFWYRQDPGLGLRLIYFSYDVKMKEKGDIPEGYSVSREKKERFSLILESASTNQTSMYLCASSLSSGVDEQFFGPGTRLTVL.